These 19 T cell receptor beta chains originate from one sample sequenced in a study of PD-L1 blockade in urothelial cancer. Profiling relied on immunoSEQ multiplex PCR, and the TCRdb table lists in-frame clones only, not all of them. The data show 35,000 to 50,000 clones, with approximately 80% seen just once and under 3% held by the top ten. The source was PBMCs, collected around atezolizumab (anti-PD-L1) treatment. The receptors were gathered from a man between 70 and 80 years old with urothelial cancer.

This chain connects TRBV11-2 to TRBJ1-2; 8 positions agree with TRBD1. Trimming at V came to 1 base and at J to 7 bases, leaving 11 bases not matched to a gene. The germline V gene has CDR1 SGHAT and CDR2 FQNNGV. CDR3 length: 16 amino acids. CDR3 sequence reads: CASSLAPTQGASGYTF. The CDR3 nucleotides read TGTGCCAGCAGCTTAGCTCCCACGCAGGGGGCCTCTGGCTACACCTTC.

The gene calls are TRBV29-1 and TRBJ2-1, with 7 positions matching TRBD1. Looked up from germline, CDR1 is SQVTM and CDR2 is ANQGSEA. The CDR3 is 14 residues long. Trimming took 7 bases from V and 6 from J; bases not matched to a gene: 12. CDR3 amino acids: CSGGITGVPNEQFF. CDR3 sequence (DNA): TGCAGCGGGGGAATAACAGGGGTCCCCAATGAGCAGTTCTTC.

J is TRBJ2-5 and V is TRBV4-2; tentatively, D is TRBD1 (5 bases). Germline-derived CDR1 and CDR2 are LGHNA and YNFKEQ. The germline V and J ends were trimmed by 1 base and 7 bases, with 16 bases remaining between them. There are 15 residues in the CDR3. The CDR3 loop is CASSQGRADQGTQYF. In DNA, the CDR3 is TGTGCCAGCAGCCAAGGCCGGGCGGACCAGGGGACCCAGTACTTC.

The chain carries TRBV28 and TRBJ2-3; weak D call: TRBD1 (5 bases). Germline CDR1 and CDR2: MDHEN and SYDVKM. This CDR3 has 14 residues. Trimming pared 6 bases from V and 1 base from J, leaving 11 bases between. The CDR3 protein is CASSSQTGTDTQYF. The CDR3 DNA is TGTGCCAGCAGCTCGCAGACAGGCACAGATACGCAGTATTTT.

The rearrangement uses TRBV7-9 and TRBJ1-2, with TRBD1 matching over 8 bases. Germline-derived CDR1 and CDR2 are SEHNR and FQNEAQ (reference sequence). Losses at the gene ends were 2 bases for V and 3 bases for J; bases not matched to a gene: 5. The CDR3 loop spans 15 amino acids. CDR3 protein: CASSLSGGQDYGYTF. CDR3 sequence (DNA): TGTGCCAGCAGCTTATCAGGGGGCCAGGACTATGGCTACACCTTC.

This clone was observed once. The CDR3 DNA follows: TGTGCCAGCTCACAACGGACAGGACAGAATCAGCCCCAGCATTTT. As protein: CASSQRTGQNQPQHF. The chain couples TRBV18 to TRBJ1-5, with 7 bases fitting TRBD1. Germline V gene data show CDR1 as KGHSH and CDR2 as LQKENI. The CDR3 covers 15 residues. Trimming took 4 bases from V and 4 from J; bases not matched to a gene: 7.

The chain combines TRBV4-1 with TRBJ1-5, with D possibly TRBD1 on 5 matching bases. The CDR3 is made up of 18 amino acids. The V and J ends lost 1 base and 0 bases respectively, with 16 bases between them. Germline V gene lookup returns CDR1 MGHRA and CDR2 YSYEKL. The CDR3 region is CASSQGGSGGFSNQPQHF. The CDR3 region has the DNA TGCGCCAGCAGCCAAGGGGGTTCCGGGGGGTTTAGCAATCAGCCCCAGCATTTT.

The chain combines TRBV4-3 with TRBJ1-2; 8 bases map to TRBD1. The CDR3 length is 13 residues. In germline, CDR1 is LGHNA, CDR2 YSLEER. Trimming removed 2 bases from V and 8 bases from J; junction bases left unmatched: 4. This chain's CDR3 is CASSQSGQGGYTF. In DNA, the CDR3 is TGCGCCAGCAGCCAATCCGGACAGGGAGGCTACACCTTC.

The rearrangement uses TRBV13 and TRBJ2-7; 7 bases are a match to TRBD2. This CDR3 has 13 residues. CDR1 is PRHDT and CDR2 is FYEKMQ in the germline V gene (reference sequence). V lost 2 bases and J lost 7; bases outside the gene matches: 5. CDR3 sequence (DNA): TGTGCCAGCAGCTTACGGACTAGGGGTGAGCAGTACTTC. Protein product: CASSLRTRGEQYF. Combining the CDR3 with reference TRBV13 and TRBJ2-7 gives the whole variable domain AAGVIQSPRHLIKEKRETATLKCYPIPRHDTVYWYQQGPGQDPQFLISFYEKMQSDKGSIPDRFSAQQFSDYHSELNMSSLELGDSALYFCASSLRTRGEQYFGPGTRLTVT.

The genes are TRBV19 and TRBJ1-1; TRBD1 is a possible D gene (5 bases). Germline CDR1 is LNHDA and CDR2 is SQIVND (reference sequence). Trimming removed 6 bases from V and 5 bases from J, with 19 bases in between. The CDR3 is 15 residues long. In nucleotides, the CDR3 is TGTGCCAGTAGCGCCCCGGACTGGGGGGAGACTGAAGCTTTCTTT. It encodes CASSAPDWGETEAFF.

V and J are TRBV10-3 and TRBJ2-4, with TRBD2 as a possible D gene (6 bases). CDR1 is ENHRY and CDR2 is SYGVKD in the germline V gene. The length of the CDR3 is 15 residues. Trimming removed 0 bases at V and 4 bases at J, with 10 bases between. The CDR3 reads CAISESPSGKNIQYF. The CDR3, as DNA: TGTGCCATCAGTGAGTCCCCCAGCGGGAAAAACATTCAGTACTTC.

This sequence joins TRBV28 and TRBJ2-5; D is perhaps TRBD2 (5 bases). This CDR3 has 15 residues. V shed 0 bases and J shed 2 bases, with 10 bases lying between them. The germline V gene encodes CDR1 MDHEN and CDR2 SYDVKM. CDR3 in amino acids: CASSLWAGRQETQYF. DNA for the CDR3: TGTGCCAGCAGTTTATGGGCGGGTCGGCAAGAGACCCAGTACTTC.

This chain connects TRBV6-4 to TRBJ2-1; D ambiguous. CDR1 MRHNA and CDR2 SNTAGT come from the germline V gene. The CDR3 loop spans 13 amino acids. V was pared by 0 bases and J by 9 bases, with 9 bases between. CDR3 loop: CASSDSYGGEQFF. The CDR3 nucleotides read TGTGCCAGCAGTGACTCCTACGGTGGTGAGCAGTTCTTC.

The chain joins TRBV7-3 to TRBJ2-3, with D maybe TRBD2 (6 bases). Trimming removed 4 bases at V and 5 bases at J, with 22 bases between. The CDR3 sequence is 17 residues long. From germline, CDR1 is SGHTA and CDR2 FQGTGA. Written as DNA, the CDR3 is TGTGCCAGCAGCTCCTACGGGGGTAGTCAGGCCTTAGATACGCAGTATTTT. Translating it yields CASSSYGGSQALDTQYF. The full variable domain, rest sourced from reference TRBV7-3 and TRBJ2-3, is GAGVSQTPSNKVTEKGKYVELRCDPISGHTALYWYRQSLGQGPEFLIYFQGTGAADDSGLPNDRFFAVRPEGSVSTLKIQRTERGDSAVYLCASSSYGGSQALDTQYFGPGTRLTVL.

The chain joins TRBV11-3 to TRBJ1-1; D is uncertain. Trimming took 5 bases from V and 3 from J, leaving 13 bases between them. Germline CDR1 reads SGHNT; CDR2 reads YENEEA. The CDR3 is made up of 14 amino acids. CDR3 DNA sequence: TGTGCCAGCAGCCCCTCGTCCGGAGACACTGAAGCTTTCTTT. Translating gives CASSPSSGDTEAFF. Together with reference TRBV11-3 and TRBJ1-1, the CDR3 gives the full variable domain: EAGVVQSPRYKIIEKKQPVAFWCNPISGHNTLYWYLQNLGQGPELLIRYENEEAVDDSQLPKDRFSAERLKGVDSTLKIQPAELGDSAVYLCASSPSSGDTEAFFGQGTRLTVV.

The rearrangement uses TRBV6-5 and TRBJ1-1; possible D gene TRBD1, 5 bases. The V end lost 4 bases, the J end lost 10 bases, and 10 bases lay between the germline ends. CDR3 size: 11 residues. The germline V gene has CDR1 MNHEY and CDR2 SVGAGI. The CDR3 loop reads CASSSRRGAFF. In nucleotides, the CDR3 is TGTGCCAGCAGTTCCCGGAGGGGAGCTTTCTTT.

The chain is built from TRBV7-9 and TRBJ1-2; maybe TRBD1 (6 bases). CDR3 length: 14 residues. CDR1 is SEHNR and CDR2 is FQNEAQ in the germline V gene (reference sequence). Trimming stripped 6 bases from V and 5 bases from J, with 16 bases between. The CDR3 coding sequence is TGTGCCAGCAGAGAGGGGGGGGCTTGGTATGGCTACACCTTC. Its protein product is CASREGGAWYGYTF.

This clone was recorded a few times. This chain connects TRBV27 to TRBJ2-2; tentative D call: TRBD1 (5 bases). The CDR3 covers 14 residues. The V gene lost 6 bases and the J gene lost 1 base, with 9 bases spanning the gap. In germline, CDR1 is MNHEY, CDR2 SMNVEV (reference sequence). This CDR3 is CASSDSLNTGELFF. The DNA of the CDR3 is TGTGCCAGCAGCGACAGTCTGAACACCGGGGAGCTGTTTTTT.

The V and J genes are TRBV11-3 and TRBJ2-2; no clear D. CDR3 length: 15 amino acids. The V gene's germline CDR1 is SGHNT and CDR2 YENEEA. V lost 5 bases, J lost 0 bases, and 10 bases lay in between. CDR3 region: CASSPALSNTGELFF. CDR3 nucleotide sequence: TGTGCCAGCAGCCCTGCCCTATCGAACACCGGGGAGCTGTTTTTT.